These 14 T cell receptor beta chains originate from one sample sequenced in a study of tumor-infiltrating lymphocytes in primary liver carcinoma. Researchers drew blood RNA from unsorted whole blood and extracted germline DNA as well. Reverse transcription of around 0.45 ug total RNA with a constant-region primer produced TCR beta cDNA. Each TCR beta library was derived from three nested multiplex PCR rounds that employed slightly modified ARM-PCR. Running 9 to 10 cycles apiece, the first two PCR rounds relied on TRBV1-TRBV30 forward primers together with a C-beta reverse primer. TCRdb recomputed calls from the multiplex PCR reads with MiXCR, one row per CDR3 protein. In the table there are around 210,000 distinct CDR3 sequences, less than 70% of which are singletons. Input material: peripheral blood. These receptors all stem from a woman aged 55 to 70 with primary liver carcinoma and hepatitis B virus infection.

This clonotype occurred a few times. V and J are TRBV5-1 and TRBJ2-5, with D tentatively TRBD1 (7 bases). The V end lost 7 bases, the J end lost 4 bases, and 17 bases lay between the germline ends. CDR1 is SGHRS, CDR2 YFSETQ, per germline. This CDR3 is 14 amino acids long. CDR3 coding DNA: TGCGCCAGCCGGTGGAGCAGGGGGGTAGAGACCCAGTACTTC. It yields the protein CASRWSRGVETQYF.

This clonotype appeared a single time. The chain recombines TRBV14 with TRBJ1-1; 8 bases agree with TRBD1. There are 15 residues in the CDR3. Germline CDR1 reads SGHDN; CDR2 reads FVKESK. The trim removed 1 base at V and 3 bases at J, leaving 4 bases unmatched. The DNA of the CDR3 is TGTGCCAGCAGCCAAGCAGGGGGCTGTGACACTGAAGCTTTCTTT. Its protein is CASSQAGGCDTEAFF.

As concerns this clonotype: At one end the junction does not follow the germline gene, possibly because of a read error. The chain joins TRBV6-5 to TRBJ2-1; D is possibly TRBD2 (6 bases). Germline V gives CDR1 MNHEY, CDR2 SVGAGI. CDR3 size: 17 residues. CDR3 in DNA: TGTGTCAGCGGGCCCCGGGTTCGAGCGGGTCTCTACAATGAGCAGTTCTTC. The encoded protein is CVSGPRVRAGLYNEQFF.

Remarks on this clonotype: The junction and the germline gene differ at one end; a read error may be behind it. V usage is TRBV11-2 and J usage is TRBJ1-1; D not resolved. From germline, CDR1 is SGHAT and CDR2 FQNNGV. The CDR3 sequence is 15 residues long. The CDR3 DNA reads TGTGTCAGCAGCTTAGAGGGAGAGGGTGTCACTGAAGCTTTCTTT. This sequence encodes CVSSLEGEGVTEAFF.

Ten or more counts support this clonotype. The chain has TRBV11-2 and TRBJ2-2, with 8 bases aligning to TRBD2. V dropped 6 bases and J dropped 3; count of bases not matched to a gene: 9. CDR1 is SGHAT, CDR2 FQNNGV, per germline. The CDR3 totals 16 residues. The CDR3 here is CASRERLAGYTGELFF. CDR3 in DNA: TGTGCCAGCAGGGAGCGGCTAGCGGGCTACACCGGGGAGCTGTTTTTT.

The table lists this clonotype with a few counts. This rearrangement joins TRBV5-1 to TRBJ2-1; the match to TRBD1 covers 8 bases. The trim removed 3 bases at V and 2 bases at J, leaving 10 bases unmatched. This CDR3 comprises 17 residues. Per germline, CDR1 SGHRS and CDR2 YFSETQ. The CDR3 bases are TGCGCCAGCAGCTCCGCCGGACAGGGTGGGGCCTACAATGAGCAGTTCTTC. Translated: CASSSAGQGGAYNEQFF.

This clonotype was counted ten times or more. The chain joins TRBV14 to TRBJ2-1; TRBD2 aligns across 7 bases. Germline V gives CDR1 SGHDN, CDR2 FVKESK. CDR3 size: 15 residues. The V gene end was trimmed by 5 bases and the J gene end by 1 base; junction bases not matched to a gene: 5. This CDR3 reads CASSGREKSYNEQFF. For the CDR3, the DNA is TGTGCCAGCAGCGGGCGGGAGAAGTCCTACAATGAGCAGTTCTTC.

This clonotype has at least ten counts. The chain carries TRBV10-1 and TRBJ2-3; possible D gene TRBD2, 5 bases. Germline V lookup: CDR1 WNHNN, CDR2 SYGVQD (reference sequence). The V and J ends lost 3 bases and 1 base respectively, with 14 bases between them. The CDR3 consists of 16 residues. The CDR3 coding sequence is TGCGCCAGCAGTGACCCCACTAGTAACGGCACAGATACGCAGTATTTT. Protein: CASSDPTSNGTDTQYF.

The chain is built from TRBV7-9 and TRBJ1-1; D is possibly TRBD1 (6 bases). Germline assignment: CDR1 SEHNR and CDR2 FQNEAQ (reference sequence). The CDR3 loop spans 11 amino acids. The V gene lost 8 bases and the J gene lost 11 bases, with 15 bases spanning the gap. The CDR3 DNA reads as TGTGCCAGCTCCATCGGGGGGCAGGCTTTCTTT. This translates into CASSIGGQAFF.

This clonotype was counted at least ten times. A junction end diverges from the germline sequence, so it may reflect a read error. CDR3 in DNA: TGTGCCAGCAGCCTTGACAGAAATGAGCAGTTCTTC. Its translation is CASSLDRNEQFF. The chain recombines TRBV5-1 with TRBJ2-1, with a tentative D call TRBD1 (5 bases). CDR1 and CDR2 (germline): SGHRS, YFSETQ. The CDR3 covers 12 residues. Looking up the rest from reference TRBV5-1 and TRBJ2-1 gives the full variable domain: KAGVTQTPRYLIKTRGQQVTLSCSPISGHRSVSWYQQTPGQGLQFLFEYFSETQRNKGNFPGRFSGRQFSNSRSEMNVSTLELGDSALYLCASSLDRNEQFFGPGTRLTVL.

Concerning this clonotype: This may be a read error: a much more frequent sequence differs by one nucleotide. The chain is built from TRBV4-2 and TRBJ2-3, with TRBD1 identical over 8 bases. Germline CDR1 is LGHNA and CDR2 is YNFKEQ. The CDR3 sequence is 17 residues long. The CDR3 nucleotides read TGTGCCAGCAGCCAAGATCGAGGGACAGGAGCCACAGATACGCAGTGTTTT. Translated: CASSQDRGTGATDTQCF.

In the case of this clonotype: An end of the junction differs from the germline gene, which may be a read error. The rearrangement joins TRBV11-2 to TRBJ2-5; 8 bases agree with TRBD1. Germline CDR1 SGHAT, CDR2 FQNNGV. This CDR3 has 15 amino acids. This CDR3 reads CVSNYGQGWGETQYF. Written as DNA, the CDR3 is TGTGTCAGCAACTACGGACAGGGATGGGGAGAGACCCAGTACTTC.

The chain is built from TRBV14 and TRBJ2-5; 10 nucleotides agree with TRBD2. Germline V gene data show CDR1 as SGHDN and CDR2 as FVKESK. This CDR3 has 15 amino acids. Losses at the gene ends were 2 bases for V and 5 bases for J; bases not matched to a gene: 5. The CDR3 coding sequence is TGTGCCAGCAGCCAACTAGCGGGAGCTAGGGAGACCCAGTACTTC. Translation: CASSQLAGARETQYF.

The CDR3 coding sequence is TGTGCAAACAGCTTGTCAGGTCCGGGAGGGCCCTACGAGCAGTACTTC. As protein: CANSLSGPGGPYEQYF. The chain recombines TRBV11-2 with TRBJ2-7; TRBD2 matches at 8 bases. The length of the CDR3 is 16 residues. Germline-derived CDR1 and CDR2 are SGHAT and FQNNGV.